The entry below describes one T cell receptor beta chain. Its target is not known. The CDR3 is made up of 15 amino acids. CDR1 is SGHDT, CDR2 YYEEEE, per germline. Trimming took 0 bases from V and 5 from J, leaving 14 bases between them. The data belong to a study of shared clonotypes between healthy human individuals. Whole-study findings and limits: Measured sharing among donors was expected to vary with sequencing depth.

Samples underwent the assay at deep level. TCRdb's table, derived via immunoSEQ multiplex PCR, lists solely in-frame clones and lacks some. The sample records 950,000 to 1,100,000 clones, about three quarters being singletons. The sequence derives from a man in his late teens or twenties in good health. Sequencing used memory CD4+ T cells sorted from blood. Subset reported: CD45RA-negative fraction. V and J are TRBV5-6 and TRBJ2-5, with a tentative D call TRBD2 (6 bases). The CDR3 spells CASSLAGTGRETQYF. The DNA of the CDR3 is TGTGCCAGCAGCTTGGCGGGGACTGGCAGGGAGACCCAGTACTTC.